This TCR beta chain was sequenced for a study of vaccination effects on CD4 cells after COVID-19. Sequencing was performed with immunoSEQ multiplex PCR; in TCRdb, only in-frame clones are kept and a portion is missing. The sample carries tens of thousands of clones, more than 60% recorded once. This clone was observed a few times. Its antigen is unknown. CDR1 is SNHLY and CDR2 is FYNNEI in the germline V gene. J was trimmed by 5 bases and V by 7 bases; bases with no gene match: 5. The CDR3 has 14 amino acids. ViraFEST assay sequencing came after antigen-specific CD4+ T cells were expanded with viral peptide pools. Researchers isolated CD4+ T cells once about eleven days of culture had elapsed. Participants received two doses of either the BNT162b2 or mRNA-1273 vaccine.

Material: CD4+ T cells from PBMCs cultured with HCoV-OC43 spike peptides, obtained after COVID-19 vaccination. The subset was: HCoV-OC43 spike overlapping peptide pool stimulation. The TCR originated in a human donor who received a COVID-19 vaccine. The chain has TRBV2 and TRBJ1-1; 12 bases agree with TRBD1. This chain's CDR3 is CASKGQGAETEAFF. The DNA for the CDR3 is TGTGCCAGCAAGGGACAGGGGGCGGAAACTGAAGCTTTCTTT.